This note documents a single T cell receptor beta chain sequence. The data were taken from a study of tumor-infiltrating lymphocytes in oesophageal squamous cell carcinoma. In TCRdb, the PCR reads were re-called with MiXCR into one record per CDR3 protein. The data show over 8,000 distinct CDR3 sequences, roughly 64% seen once. CDR1 SGHVS and CDR2 FQNEAQ come from the germline V gene. CDR3 length: 11 amino acids. The sequencing sample was made of esophageal tumor tissue. The rearrangement joins TRBV7-8 to TRBJ1-2; no firm D call. Gene TRBJ2-1 matches the end of the DNA better, so the J call may be wrong. This TCR came from a female donor with esophageal squamous cell carcinoma. CDR3 sequence: CASSSAYEQFF. The CDR3 DNA reads as TGTGCCAGCAGCTCTGCCTACGAGCAGTTCTTC.